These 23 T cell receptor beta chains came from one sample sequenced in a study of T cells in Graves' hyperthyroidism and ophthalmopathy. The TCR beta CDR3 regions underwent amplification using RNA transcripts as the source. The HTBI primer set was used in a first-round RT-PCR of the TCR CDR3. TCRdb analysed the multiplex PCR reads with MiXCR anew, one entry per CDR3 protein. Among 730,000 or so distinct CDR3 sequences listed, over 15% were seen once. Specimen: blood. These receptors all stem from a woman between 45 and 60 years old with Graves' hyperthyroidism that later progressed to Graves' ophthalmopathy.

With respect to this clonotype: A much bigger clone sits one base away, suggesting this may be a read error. The CDR3 is CASFGTGVNTEAFF. The CDR3 nucleotides are TGTGCCAGCTTCGGGACAGGGGTGAACACTGAAGCTTTCTTT. The genes are TRBV13 and TRBJ1-1, with TRBD1 matching 10 bases. Germline lookup yields CDR1 PRHDT and CDR2 FYEKMQ (reference sequence). Trimming took 8 bases from V and 0 from J; bases not matched to a gene: 3. The CDR3 spans 14 residues.

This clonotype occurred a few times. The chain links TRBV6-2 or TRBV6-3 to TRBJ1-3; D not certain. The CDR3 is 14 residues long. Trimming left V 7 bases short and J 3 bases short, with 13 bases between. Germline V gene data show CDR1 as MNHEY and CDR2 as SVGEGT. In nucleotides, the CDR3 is TGTGCCAGCACTAACTCGGGAGGTGGAAACACCATATATTTT. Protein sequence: CASTNSGGGNTIYF.

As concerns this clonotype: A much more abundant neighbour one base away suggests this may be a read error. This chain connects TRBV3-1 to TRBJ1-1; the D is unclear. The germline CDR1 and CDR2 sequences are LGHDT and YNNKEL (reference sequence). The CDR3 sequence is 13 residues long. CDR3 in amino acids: CAGSYKVHTEAFF. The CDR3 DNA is TGTGCCGGCAGTTATAAGGTCCACACTGAAGCTTTCTTT.

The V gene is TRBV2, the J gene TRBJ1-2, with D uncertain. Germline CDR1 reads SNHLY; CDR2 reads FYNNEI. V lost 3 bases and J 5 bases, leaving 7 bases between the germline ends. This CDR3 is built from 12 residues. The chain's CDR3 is CASSDKVYGYTF. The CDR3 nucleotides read TGTGCCAGCAGTGATAAGGTTTATGGCTACACCTTC.

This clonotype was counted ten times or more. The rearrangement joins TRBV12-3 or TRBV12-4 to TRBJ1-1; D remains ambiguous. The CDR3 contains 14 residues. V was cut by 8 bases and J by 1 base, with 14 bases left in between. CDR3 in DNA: TGTGCCAGCGGGGAGGAATTCAGGAACACTGAAGCTTTCTTT. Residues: CASGEEFRNTEAFF.

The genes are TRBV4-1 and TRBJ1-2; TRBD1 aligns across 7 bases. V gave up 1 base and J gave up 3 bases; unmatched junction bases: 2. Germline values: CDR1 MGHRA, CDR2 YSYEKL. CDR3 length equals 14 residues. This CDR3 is CASSQGTGYYGYTF. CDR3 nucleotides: TGCGCCAGCAGCCAAGGGACAGGCTACTATGGCTACACCTTC.

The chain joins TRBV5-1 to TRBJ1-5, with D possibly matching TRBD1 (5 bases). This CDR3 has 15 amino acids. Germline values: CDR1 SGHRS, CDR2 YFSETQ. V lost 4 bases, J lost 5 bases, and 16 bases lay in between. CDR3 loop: CASSTRGGEDQPQHF. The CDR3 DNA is TGCGCCAGCAGCACGAGGGGCGGTGAGGATCAGCCCCAGCATTTT.

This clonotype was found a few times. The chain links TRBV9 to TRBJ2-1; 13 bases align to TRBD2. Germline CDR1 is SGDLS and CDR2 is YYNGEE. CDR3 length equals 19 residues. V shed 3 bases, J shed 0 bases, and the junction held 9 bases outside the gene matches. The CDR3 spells CASSAGGLAGNSSYNEQFF. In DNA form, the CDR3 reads TGTGCCAGCAGCGCTGGGGGACTAGCGGGGAATAGCTCCTACAATGAGCAGTTCTTC.

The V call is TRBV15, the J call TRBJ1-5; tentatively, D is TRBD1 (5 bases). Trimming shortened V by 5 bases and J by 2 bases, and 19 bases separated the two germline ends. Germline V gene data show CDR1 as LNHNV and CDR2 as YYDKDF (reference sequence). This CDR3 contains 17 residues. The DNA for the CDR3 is TGTGCCACCAGCCCCAGACGATGGGGCTCGGGCAATCAGCCCCAGCATTTT. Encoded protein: CATSPRRWGSGNQPQHF.

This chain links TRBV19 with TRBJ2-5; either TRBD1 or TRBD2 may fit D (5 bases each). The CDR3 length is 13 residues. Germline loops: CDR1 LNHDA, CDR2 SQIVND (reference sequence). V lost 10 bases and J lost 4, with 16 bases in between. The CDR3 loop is CATTRRESETQYF. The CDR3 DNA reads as TGTGCCACCACCCGCAGGGAGTCAGAGACCCAGTACTTC. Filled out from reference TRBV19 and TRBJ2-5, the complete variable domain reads DGGITQSPKYLFRKEGQNVTLSCEQNLNHDAMYWYRQDPGQGLRLIYYSQIVNDFQKGDIAEGYSVSREKKESFPLTVTSAQKNPTAFYLCATTRRESETQYFGPGTRLLVL.

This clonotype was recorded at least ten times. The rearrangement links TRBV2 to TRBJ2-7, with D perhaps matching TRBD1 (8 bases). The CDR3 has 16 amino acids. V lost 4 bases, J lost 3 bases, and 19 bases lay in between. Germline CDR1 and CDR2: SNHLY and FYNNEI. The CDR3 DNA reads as TGTGCCAGCAGTGGGGAGGGACAGGTAATAGTCTACGAGCAGTACTTC. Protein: CASSGEGQVIVYEQYF.

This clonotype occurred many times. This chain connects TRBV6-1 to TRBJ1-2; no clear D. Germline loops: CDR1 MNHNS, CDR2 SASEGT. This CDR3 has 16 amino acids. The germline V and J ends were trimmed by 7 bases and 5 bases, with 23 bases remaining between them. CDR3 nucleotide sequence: TGTGCCAGCACGCAACCTAGGTGGGCCGCTTGGTATGGCTACACCTTC. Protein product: CASTQPRWAAWYGYTF.

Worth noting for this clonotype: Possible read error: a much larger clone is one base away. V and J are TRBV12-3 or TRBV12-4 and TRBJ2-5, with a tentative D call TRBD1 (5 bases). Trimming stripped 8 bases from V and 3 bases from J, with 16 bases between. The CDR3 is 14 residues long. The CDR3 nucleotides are TGTGCCAGCGGTAACATCGGACATGAAGAGACCCAGTACTTC. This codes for CASGNIGHEETQYF.

CDR3 coding DNA: TGTGCCATCAGGGATAGGACTCGGTCTGGCACCAATGAGCAGTTCTTC. This encodes CAIRDRTRSGTNEQFF. V is TRBV10-3 and J is TRBJ2-1; tentative D call: TRBD2 (5 bases). The CDR3 consists of 16 residues. Germline CDR1 ENHRY, CDR2 SYGVKD. The V end lost 6 bases, the J end lost 6 bases, and 21 bases lay between the germline ends.

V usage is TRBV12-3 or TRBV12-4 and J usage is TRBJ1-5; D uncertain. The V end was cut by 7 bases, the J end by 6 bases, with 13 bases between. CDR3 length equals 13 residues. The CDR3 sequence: CASTLGLGQPQHF. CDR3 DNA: TGTGCCAGCACCTTAGGTTTGGGTCAGCCCCAGCATTTT.

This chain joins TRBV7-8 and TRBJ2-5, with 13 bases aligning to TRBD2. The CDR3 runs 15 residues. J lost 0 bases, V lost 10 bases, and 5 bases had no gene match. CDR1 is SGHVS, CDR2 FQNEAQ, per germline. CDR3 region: CATGTSGEYQETQYF. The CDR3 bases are TGTGCCACCGGGACTAGCGGGGAATACCAAGAGACCCAGTACTTC.

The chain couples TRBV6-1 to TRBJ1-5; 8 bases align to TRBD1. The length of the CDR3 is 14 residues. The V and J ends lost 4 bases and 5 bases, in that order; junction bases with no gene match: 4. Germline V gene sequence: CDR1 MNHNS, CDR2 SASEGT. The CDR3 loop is CASSGRGPDQPQHF. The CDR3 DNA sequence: TGTGCCAGCAGTGGCAGGGGGCCGGATCAGCCCCAGCATTTT.

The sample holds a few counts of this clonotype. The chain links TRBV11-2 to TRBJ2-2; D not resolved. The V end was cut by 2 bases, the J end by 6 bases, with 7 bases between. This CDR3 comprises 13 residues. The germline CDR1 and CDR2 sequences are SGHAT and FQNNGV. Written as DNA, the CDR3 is TGTGCCAGCAGCTTAAATCCCCCCGGGGAGCTGTTTTTT. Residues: CASSLNPPGELFF.

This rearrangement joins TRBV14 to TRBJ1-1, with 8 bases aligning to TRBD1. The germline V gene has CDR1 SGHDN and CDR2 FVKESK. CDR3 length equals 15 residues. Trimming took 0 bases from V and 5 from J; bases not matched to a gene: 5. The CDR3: CASSQETGGQTEAFF. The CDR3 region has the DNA TGTGCCAGCAGCCAAGAAACAGGGGGGCAGACTGAAGCTTTCTTT.

CDR3 DNA: TGTGCCATCAGTGAGAGTAGGGTGACAGGGGGGAACTCACCCCTCCACTTT. Protein: CAISESRVTGGNSPLHF. The chain employs TRBV10-3 and TRBJ1-6; 9 bases line up with TRBD1. The germline V gene encodes CDR1 ENHRY and CDR2 SYGVKD. Trimming removed 2 bases from V and 10 bases from J; junction bases left unmatched: 12. This CDR3 is 17 amino acids long.

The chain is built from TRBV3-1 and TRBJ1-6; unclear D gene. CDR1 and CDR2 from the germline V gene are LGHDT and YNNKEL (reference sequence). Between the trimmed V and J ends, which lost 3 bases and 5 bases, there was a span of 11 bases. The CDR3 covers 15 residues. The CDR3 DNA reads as TGTGCCAGCAGCCATGCGGGGTCCAATAATTCACCCCTCCACTTT. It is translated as CASSHAGSNNSPLHF.

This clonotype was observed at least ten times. In DNA, the CDR3 is TGTGCCACCAGCAGGACAGGGATTGGTAGTTCACCCCTCCACTTT. This gives the protein CATSRTGIGSSPLHF. The V and J genes are TRBV15 and TRBJ1-6; 7 nucleotides agree with TRBD1. V lost 3 bases, J lost 9 bases, and 8 bases stayed unmatched. The CDR3 has 15 residues. CDR1 is LNHNV, CDR2 YYDKDF, per germline (reference sequence).

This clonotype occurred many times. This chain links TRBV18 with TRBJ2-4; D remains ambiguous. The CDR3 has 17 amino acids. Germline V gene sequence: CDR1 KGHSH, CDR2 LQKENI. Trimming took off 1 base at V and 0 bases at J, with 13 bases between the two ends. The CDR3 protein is CASSPQTGQIAKNIQYF. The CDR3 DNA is TGTGCCAGCTCACCACAAACCGGCCAAATAGCCAAAAACATTCAGTACTTC.